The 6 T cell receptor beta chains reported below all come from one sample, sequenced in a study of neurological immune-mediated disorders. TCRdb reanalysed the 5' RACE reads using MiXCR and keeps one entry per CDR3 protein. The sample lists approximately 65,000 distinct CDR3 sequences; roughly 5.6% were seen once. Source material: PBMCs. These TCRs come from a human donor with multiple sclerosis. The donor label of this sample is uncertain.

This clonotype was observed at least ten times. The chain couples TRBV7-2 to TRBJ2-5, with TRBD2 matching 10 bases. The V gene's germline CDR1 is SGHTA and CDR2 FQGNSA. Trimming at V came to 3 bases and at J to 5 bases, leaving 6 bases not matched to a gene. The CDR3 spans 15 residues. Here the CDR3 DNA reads TGTGCCAGCAGCTTTTTCAGCGGGGGGGGGGAGACCCAGTACTTC. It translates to CASSFFSGGGETQYF.

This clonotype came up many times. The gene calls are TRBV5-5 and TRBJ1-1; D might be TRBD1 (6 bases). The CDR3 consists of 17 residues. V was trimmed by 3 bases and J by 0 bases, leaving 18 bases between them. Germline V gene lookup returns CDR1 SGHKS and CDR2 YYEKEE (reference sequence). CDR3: CASSCYSRTDMNTEAFF. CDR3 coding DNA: TGTGCCAGCAGCTGCTACTCCCGGACAGACATGAACACTGAAGCTTTCTTT.

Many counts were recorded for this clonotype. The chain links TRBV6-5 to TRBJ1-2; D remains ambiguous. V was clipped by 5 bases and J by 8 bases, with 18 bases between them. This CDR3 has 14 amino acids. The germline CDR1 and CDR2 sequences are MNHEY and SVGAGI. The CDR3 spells CASSIPGLGFGYTF. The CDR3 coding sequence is TGTGCCAGCAGTATCCCCGGTCTGGGGTTCGGCTACACCTTC.

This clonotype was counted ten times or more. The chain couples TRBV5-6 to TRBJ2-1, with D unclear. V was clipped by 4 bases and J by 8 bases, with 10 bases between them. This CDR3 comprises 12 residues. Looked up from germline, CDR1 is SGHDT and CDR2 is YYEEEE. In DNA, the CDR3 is TGTGCCAGCAGCCTCCCGTGGGATGAGCAGTTCTTC. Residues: CASSLPWDEQFF.

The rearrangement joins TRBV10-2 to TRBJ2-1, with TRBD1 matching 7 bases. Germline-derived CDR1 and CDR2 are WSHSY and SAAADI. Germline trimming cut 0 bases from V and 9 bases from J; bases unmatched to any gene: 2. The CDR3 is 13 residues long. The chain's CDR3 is CASSESGQAEQFF. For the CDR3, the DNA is TGCGCCAGCAGTGAGTCAGGACAGGCTGAGCAGTTCTTC.

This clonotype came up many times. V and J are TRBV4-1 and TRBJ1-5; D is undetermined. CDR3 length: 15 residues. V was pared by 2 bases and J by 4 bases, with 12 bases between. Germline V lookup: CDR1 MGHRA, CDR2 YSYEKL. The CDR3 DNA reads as TGCGCCAGCAGCCAAATCGGCAGGATGAATCAGCCCCAGCATTTT. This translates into CASSQIGRMNQPQHF.